This is a list of T cell receptor beta chains from one sample in a study of cytomegalovirus exposure and HLA in healthy donors. Repertoires were generated with immunoSEQ multiplex PCR, while TCRdb's copy carries only in-frame clones and drops some. This table has more than 95,000 clones, under 85% appearing once. The sequenced material came from PBMCs. These receptor sequences come from a female donor in good health and CMV-seropositive. Both conserved end residues are part of each CDR3. The D gene is left open where the match is weak. A clone size is listed for some rows: how often the clone was seen (once, few, many), or a class if it is expanded.

D gene,clone size,J gene,V gene,CDR3 protein,CDR3 DNA
TRBD1,NA,TRBJ1-1,TRBV6-1,CASSGTADTEAFF,TGTGCCAGCAGCGGGACAGCTGACACTGAAGCTTTCTTT
NA,NA,TRBJ2-7,TRBV15,CATSSAIRWEQYF,TGTGCCACCAGCAGCGCGATTCGGTGGGAGCAGTACTTC
TRBD2,NA,TRBJ2-3,TRBV6-4,CASSQRAGEADTQYF,TGTGCCAGCAGTCAAAGAGCGGGAGAAGCAGATACGCAGTATTTT
NA,NA,TRBJ2-5,TRBV7-2,CASSSLWGVQETQYF,TGTGCCAGCAGCTCTCTCTGGGGGGTCCAAGAGACCCAGTACTTC
TRBD1,NA,TRBJ1-2,TRBV28,CASRVTGTVGYTF,TGTGCCAGCAGAGTCACCGGGACAGTTGGCTACACCTTC
NA,NA,TRBJ2-5,TRBV7-8,CASSPPRRVGQETQYF,TGTGCCAGCAGCCCCCCCCGGCGGGTAGGGCAAGAGACCCAGTACTTC
NA,NA,TRBJ1-5,TRBV4-2,CASSQDLMSVADQPQHF,TGTGCCAGCAGCCAAGATCTTATGTCAGTTGCTGATCAGCCCCAGCATTTT
NA,few,TRBJ2-6,TRBV4-3,CASSQNQGMSSGANVLTF,TGCGCCAGCAGCCAAAACCAGGGGATGTCCTCTGGGGCCAACGTCCTGACTTTC
NA,NA,TRBJ1-2,TRBV15,CATSRVAGTINYGYTF,TGTGCCACCAGCAGAGTTGCCGGGACAATAAACTATGGCTACACCTTC
TRBD2,NA,TRBJ2-5,TRBV19,CATRLAGRETQYF,TGTGCCACCCGACTAGCGGGGCGAGAGACCCAGTACTTC
NA,NA,TRBJ2-5,TRBV20-1,CSATYQETQYF,TGCAGTGCTACGTACCAAGAGACCCAGTACTTC
NA,few,TRBJ2-1,TRBV28,CASRIRNPPLSYNEQFF,TGTGCCAGCAGAATTAGAAATCCCCCCCTCTCCTACAATGAGCAGTTCTTC
NA,once,TRBJ2-3,TRBV29-1,CSVDPSGSSSTDTQYF,TGCAGCGTTGATCCGTCGGGATCTTCTAGCACAGATACGCAGTATTTT
TRBD1,NA,TRBJ2-5,TRBV5-1,CASSLAGTARSETQYF,TGCGCCAGCAGCTTGGCCGGGACAGCAAGATCGGAGACCCAGTACTTC
NA,NA,TRBJ1-5,TRBV13,CASSRLGAGQPQHF,TGTGCCAGCAGCCGCCTGGGTGCAGGACAGCCCCAGCATTTT